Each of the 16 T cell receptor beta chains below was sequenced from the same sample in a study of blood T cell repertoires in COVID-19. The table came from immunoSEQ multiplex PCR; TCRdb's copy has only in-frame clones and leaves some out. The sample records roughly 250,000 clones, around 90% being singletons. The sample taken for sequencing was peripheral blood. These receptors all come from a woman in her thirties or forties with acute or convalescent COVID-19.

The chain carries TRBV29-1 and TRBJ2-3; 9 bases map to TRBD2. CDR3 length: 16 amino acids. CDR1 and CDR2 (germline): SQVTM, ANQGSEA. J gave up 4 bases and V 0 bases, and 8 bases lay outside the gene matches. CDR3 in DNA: TGCAGCGTTGAAGATTCCAGCGGGGGGTTAGCAGATACGCAGTATTTT. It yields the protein CSVEDSSGGLADTQYF.

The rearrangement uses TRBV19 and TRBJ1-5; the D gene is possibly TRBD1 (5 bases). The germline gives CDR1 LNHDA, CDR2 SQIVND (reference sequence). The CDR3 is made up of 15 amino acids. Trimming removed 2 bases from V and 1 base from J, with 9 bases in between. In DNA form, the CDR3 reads TGTGCCAGTAGTATATGGGGGGTAAGCAATCAGCCCCAGCATTTT. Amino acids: CASSIWGVSNQPQHF. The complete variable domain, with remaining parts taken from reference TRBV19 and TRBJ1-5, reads DGGITQSPKYLFRKEGQNVTLSCEQNLNHDAMYWYRQDPGQGLRLIYYSQIVNDFQKGDIAEGYSVSREKKESFPLTVTSAQKNPTAFYLCASSIWGVSNQPQHFGDGTRLSIL.

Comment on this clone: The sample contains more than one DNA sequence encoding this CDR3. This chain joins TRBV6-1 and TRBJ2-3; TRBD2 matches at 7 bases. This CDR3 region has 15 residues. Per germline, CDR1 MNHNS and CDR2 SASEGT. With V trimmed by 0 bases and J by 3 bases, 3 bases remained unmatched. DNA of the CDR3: TGTGCCAGCAGTGAAGCAGCGGGGTTGACAGATACGCAGTATTTT. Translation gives CASSEAAGLTDTQYF.

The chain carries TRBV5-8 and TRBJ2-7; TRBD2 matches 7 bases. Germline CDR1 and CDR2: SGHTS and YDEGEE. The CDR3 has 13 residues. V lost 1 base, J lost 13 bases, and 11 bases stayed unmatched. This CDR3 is CASSLFGGRGLYV. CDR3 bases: TGTGCCAGCAGCTTGTTCGGGGGGAGAGGCCTTTACGTC.

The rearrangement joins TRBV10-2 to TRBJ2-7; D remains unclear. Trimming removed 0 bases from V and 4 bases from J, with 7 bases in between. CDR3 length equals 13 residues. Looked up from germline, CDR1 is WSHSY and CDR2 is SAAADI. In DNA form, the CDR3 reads TGCGCCAGCAGTGAGTCGGCAGTTTACGAGCAGTACGTC. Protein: CASSESAVYEQYV.

The CDR3 here is CASGVLGTGLDTQYF. The DNA for the CDR3 is TGTGCCAGCGGTGTCCTCGGGACAGGGTTAGATACGCAGTATTTT. J is TRBJ2-3 and V is TRBV27, with 9 positions matching TRBD1. The CDR3 consists of 15 residues. Trimming removed 8 bases from V and 5 bases from J; junction bases left unmatched: 11. Germline V gene lookup returns CDR1 MNHEY and CDR2 SMNVEV (reference sequence).

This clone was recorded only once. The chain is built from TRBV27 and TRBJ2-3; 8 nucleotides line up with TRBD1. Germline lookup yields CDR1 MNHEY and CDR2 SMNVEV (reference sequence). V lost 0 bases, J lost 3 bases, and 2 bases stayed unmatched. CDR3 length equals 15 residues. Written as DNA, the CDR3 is TGTGCCAGCAGTTTATCCCGGACAGGGACAGATACGCAGTATTTT. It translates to CASSLSRTGTDTQYF.

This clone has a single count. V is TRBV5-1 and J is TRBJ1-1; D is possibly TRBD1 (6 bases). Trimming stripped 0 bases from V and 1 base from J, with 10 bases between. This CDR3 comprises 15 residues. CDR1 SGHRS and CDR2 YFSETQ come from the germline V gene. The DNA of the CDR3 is TGCGCCAGCAGCTTGGCTCCCAGGGGGAACACTGAAGCTTTCTTT. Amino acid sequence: CASSLAPRGNTEAFF.

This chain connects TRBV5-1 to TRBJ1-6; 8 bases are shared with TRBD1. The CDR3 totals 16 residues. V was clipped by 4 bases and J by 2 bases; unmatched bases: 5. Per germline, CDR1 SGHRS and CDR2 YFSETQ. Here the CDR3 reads CASSPRGLPYNSPLHF. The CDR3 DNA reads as TGCGCCAGCAGCCCCAGGGGGCTGCCCTATAATTCACCCCTCCACTTT.

This CDR3 reads CASSPTASTDTQYF. In DNA form, the CDR3 reads TGTGCCAGCAGCCCGACAGCTAGCACAGATACGCAGTATTTT. This rearrangement joins TRBV14 to TRBJ2-3; a possible D gene is TRBD1 (5 bases). V was shortened by 4 bases and J by 0 bases, with 8 bases between the two germline ends. This CDR3 is 14 amino acids long. Germline CDR1 SGHDN, CDR2 FVKESK.

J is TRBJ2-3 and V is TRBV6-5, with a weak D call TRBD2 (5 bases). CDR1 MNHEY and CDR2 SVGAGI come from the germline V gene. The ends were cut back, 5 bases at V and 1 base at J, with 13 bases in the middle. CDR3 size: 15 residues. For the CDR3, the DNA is TGTGCCAGCAGTCAGAGCGGCCTCGGCACAGATACGCAGTATTTT. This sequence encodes CASSQSGLGTDTQYF.

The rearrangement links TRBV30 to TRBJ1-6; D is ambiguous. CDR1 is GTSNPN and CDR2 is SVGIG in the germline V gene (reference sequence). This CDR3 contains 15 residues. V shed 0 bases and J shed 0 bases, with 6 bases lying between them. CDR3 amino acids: CAWSVQSSYNSPLHF. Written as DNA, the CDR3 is TGTGCCTGGAGTGTACAGAGCTCCTATAATTCACCCCTCCACTTT.

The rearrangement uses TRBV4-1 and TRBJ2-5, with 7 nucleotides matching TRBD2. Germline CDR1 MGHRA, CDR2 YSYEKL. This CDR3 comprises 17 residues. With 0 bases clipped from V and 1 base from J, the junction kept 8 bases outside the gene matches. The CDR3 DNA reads TGCGCCAGCAGCCAAGATCTTGGCGGGGGTTCCCAAGAGACCCAGTACTTC. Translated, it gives CASSQDLGGGSQETQYF.

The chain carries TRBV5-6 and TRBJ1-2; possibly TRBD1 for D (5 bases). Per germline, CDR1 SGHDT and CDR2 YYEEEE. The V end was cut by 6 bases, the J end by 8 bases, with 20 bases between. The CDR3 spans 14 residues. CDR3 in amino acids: CASTSPVRALGYTF. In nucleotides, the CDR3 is TGTGCCAGCACCTCCCCAGTCAGGGCTCTCGGCTACACCTTC. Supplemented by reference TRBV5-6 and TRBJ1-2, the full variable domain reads DAGVTQSPTHLIKTRGQQVTLRCSPKSGHDTVSWYQQALGQGPQFIFQYYEEEERQRGNFPDRFSGHQFPNYSSELNVNALLLGDSALYLCASTSPVRALGYTFGSGTRLTVV.

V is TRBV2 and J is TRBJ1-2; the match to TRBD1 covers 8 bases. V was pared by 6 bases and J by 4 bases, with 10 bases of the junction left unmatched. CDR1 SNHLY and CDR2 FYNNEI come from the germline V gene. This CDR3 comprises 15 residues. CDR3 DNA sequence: TGTGCCAGCAGACGAAACTCAGGACAGGGCTATGGCTACACCTTC. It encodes CASRRNSGQGYGYTF.

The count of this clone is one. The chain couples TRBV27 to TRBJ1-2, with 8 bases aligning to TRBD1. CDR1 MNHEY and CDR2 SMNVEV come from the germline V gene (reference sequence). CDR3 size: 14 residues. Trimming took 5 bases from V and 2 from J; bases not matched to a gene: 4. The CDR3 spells CASSPRQGNYGYTF. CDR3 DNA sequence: TGTGCCAGCAGTCCGCGACAGGGGAACTATGGCTACACCTTC.